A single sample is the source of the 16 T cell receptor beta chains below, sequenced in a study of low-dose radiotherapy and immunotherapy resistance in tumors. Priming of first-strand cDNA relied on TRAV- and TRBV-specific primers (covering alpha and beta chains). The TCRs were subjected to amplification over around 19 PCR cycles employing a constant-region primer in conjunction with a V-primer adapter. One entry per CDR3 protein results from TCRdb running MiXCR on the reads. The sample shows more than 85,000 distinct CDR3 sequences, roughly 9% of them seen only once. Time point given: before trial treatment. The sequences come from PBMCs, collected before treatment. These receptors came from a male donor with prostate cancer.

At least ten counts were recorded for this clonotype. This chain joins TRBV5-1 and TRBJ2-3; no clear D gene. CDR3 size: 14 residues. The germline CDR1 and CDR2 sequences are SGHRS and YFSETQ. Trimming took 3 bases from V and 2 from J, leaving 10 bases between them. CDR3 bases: TGCGCCAGCAGCTCGCTGGAACACACAGATACGCAGTATTTT. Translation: CASSSLEHTDTQYF.

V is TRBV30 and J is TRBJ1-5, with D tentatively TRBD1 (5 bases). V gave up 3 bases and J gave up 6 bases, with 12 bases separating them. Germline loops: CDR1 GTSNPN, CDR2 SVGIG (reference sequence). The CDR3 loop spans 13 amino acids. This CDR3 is CAWRGGGSQPQHF. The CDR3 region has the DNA TGTGCCTGGAGGGGGGGGGGAAGTCAGCCCCAGCATTTT.

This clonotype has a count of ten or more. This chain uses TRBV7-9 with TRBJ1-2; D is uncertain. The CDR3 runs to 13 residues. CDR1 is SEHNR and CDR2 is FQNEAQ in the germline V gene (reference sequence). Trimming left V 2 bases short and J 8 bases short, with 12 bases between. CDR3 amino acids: CASSLYPGNGYTF. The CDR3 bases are TGTGCCAGCAGCTTATATCCGGGCAACGGCTACACCTTC. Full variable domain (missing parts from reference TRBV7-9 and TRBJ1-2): DTGVSQNPRHKITKRGQNVTFRCDPISEHNRLYWYRQTLGQGPEFLTYFQNEAQLEKSRLLSDRFSAERPKGSFSTLEIQRTEQGDSAMYLCASSLYPGNGYTFGSGTRLTVV.

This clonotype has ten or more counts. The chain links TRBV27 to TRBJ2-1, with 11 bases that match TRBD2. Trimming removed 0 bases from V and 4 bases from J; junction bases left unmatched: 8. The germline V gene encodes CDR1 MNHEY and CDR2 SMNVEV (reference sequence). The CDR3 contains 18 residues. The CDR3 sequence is CASSLSLLTSGKYNEQFF. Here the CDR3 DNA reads TGTGCCAGCAGTTTATCGCTACTGACTAGCGGGAAGTACAATGAGCAGTTCTTC.

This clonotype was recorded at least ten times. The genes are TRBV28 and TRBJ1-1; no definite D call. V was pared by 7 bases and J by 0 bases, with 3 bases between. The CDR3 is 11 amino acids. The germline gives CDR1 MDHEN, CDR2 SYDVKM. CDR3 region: CASILNTEAFF. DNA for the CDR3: TGTGCCAGCATCTTGAACACTGAAGCTTTCTTT.

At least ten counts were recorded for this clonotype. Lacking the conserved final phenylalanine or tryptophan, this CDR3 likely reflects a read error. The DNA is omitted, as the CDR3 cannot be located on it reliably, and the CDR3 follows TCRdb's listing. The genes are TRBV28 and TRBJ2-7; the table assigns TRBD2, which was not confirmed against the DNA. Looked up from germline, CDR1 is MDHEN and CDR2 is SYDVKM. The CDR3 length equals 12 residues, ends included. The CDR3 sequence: CASSSTSGRVSG.

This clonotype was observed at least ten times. CDR3 sequence (DNA): TGTGCCACCAGTGATACAGGGGGCACAGATACGCAGTATTTT. Translating it yields CATSDTGGTDTQYF. The V call is TRBV24-1, the J call TRBJ2-3, with 7 bases matching TRBD1. Germline assignment: CDR1 KGHDR and CDR2 SFDVKD. Losses at the gene ends were 3 bases for V and 1 base for J; bases not matched to a gene: 0. The CDR3 is 14 amino acids.

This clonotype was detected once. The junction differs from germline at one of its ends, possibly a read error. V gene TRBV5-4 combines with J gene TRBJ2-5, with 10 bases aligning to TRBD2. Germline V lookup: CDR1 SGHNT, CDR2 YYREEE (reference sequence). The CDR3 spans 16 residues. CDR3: CASSLAKTSGRETKYF. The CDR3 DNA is TGTGCCAGCAGTCTTGCCAAGACTAGCGGGCGGGAGACCAAGTACTTC.

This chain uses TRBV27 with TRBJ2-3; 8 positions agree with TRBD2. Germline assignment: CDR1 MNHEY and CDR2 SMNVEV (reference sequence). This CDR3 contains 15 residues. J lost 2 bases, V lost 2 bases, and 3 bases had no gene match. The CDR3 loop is CASSLGREDTDTQYF. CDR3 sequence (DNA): TGTGCCAGCAGTTTAGGGCGGGAGGACACAGATACGCAGTATTTT.

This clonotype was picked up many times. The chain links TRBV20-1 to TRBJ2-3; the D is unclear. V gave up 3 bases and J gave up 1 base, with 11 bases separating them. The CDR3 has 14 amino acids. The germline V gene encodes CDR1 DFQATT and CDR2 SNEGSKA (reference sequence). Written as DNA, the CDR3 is TGCAGTGCTAGGCATGGCTCGCGCACAGATACGCAGTATTTT. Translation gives CSARHGSRTDTQYF.

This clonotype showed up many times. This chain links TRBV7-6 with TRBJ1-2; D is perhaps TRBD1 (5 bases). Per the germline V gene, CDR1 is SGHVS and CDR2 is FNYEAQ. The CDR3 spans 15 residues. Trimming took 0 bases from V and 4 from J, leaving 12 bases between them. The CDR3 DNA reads TGTGCCAGCAGCTTAGCTTCCGGGGGGATCTATGGCTACACCTTC. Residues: CASSLASGGIYGYTF.

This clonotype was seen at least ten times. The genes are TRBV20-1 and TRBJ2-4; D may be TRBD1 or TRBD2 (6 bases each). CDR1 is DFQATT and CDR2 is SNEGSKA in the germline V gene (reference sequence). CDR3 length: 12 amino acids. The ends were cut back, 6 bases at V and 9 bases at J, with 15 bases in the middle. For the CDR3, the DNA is TGCAGTGCCGCCGAGGGGGGTAGCATTCAGTACTTC. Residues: CSAAEGGSIQYF.

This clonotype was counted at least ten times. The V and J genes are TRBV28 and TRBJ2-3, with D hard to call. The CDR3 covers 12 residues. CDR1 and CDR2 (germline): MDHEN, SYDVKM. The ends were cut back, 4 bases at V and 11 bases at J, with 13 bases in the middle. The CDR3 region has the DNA TGTGCCAGCAGTTCCCCCACGACGCGGCAGTATTTT. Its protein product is CASSSPTTRQYF.

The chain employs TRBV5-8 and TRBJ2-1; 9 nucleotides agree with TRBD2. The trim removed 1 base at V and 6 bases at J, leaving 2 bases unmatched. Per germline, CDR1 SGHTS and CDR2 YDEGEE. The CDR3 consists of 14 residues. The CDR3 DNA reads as TGTGCCAGCAGCTTGACTAGCGGGCGCAATGAGCAGTTCTTC. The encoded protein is CASSLTSGRNEQFF.

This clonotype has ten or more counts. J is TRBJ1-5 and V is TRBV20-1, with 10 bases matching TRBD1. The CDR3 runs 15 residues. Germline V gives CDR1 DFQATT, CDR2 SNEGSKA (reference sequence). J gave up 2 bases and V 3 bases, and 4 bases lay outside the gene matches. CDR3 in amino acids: CSASKGTGGNQPQHF. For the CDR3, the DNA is TGCAGTGCTAGCAAAGGGACAGGGGGCAATCAGCCCCAGCATTTT.

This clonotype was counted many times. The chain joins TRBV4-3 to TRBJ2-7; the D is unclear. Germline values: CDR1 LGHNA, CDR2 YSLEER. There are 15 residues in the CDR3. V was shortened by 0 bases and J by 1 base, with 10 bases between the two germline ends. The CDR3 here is CASSQDSAGSYEQYF. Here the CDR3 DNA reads TGCGCCAGCAGCCAAGATTCGGCCGGATCCTACGAGCAGTACTTC.